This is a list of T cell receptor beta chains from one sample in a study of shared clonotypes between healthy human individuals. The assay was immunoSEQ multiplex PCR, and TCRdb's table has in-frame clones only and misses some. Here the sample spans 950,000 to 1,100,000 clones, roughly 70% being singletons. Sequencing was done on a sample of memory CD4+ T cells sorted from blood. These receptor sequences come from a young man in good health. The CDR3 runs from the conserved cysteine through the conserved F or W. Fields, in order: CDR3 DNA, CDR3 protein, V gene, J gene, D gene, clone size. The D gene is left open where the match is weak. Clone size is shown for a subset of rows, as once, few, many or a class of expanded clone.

TGTGCCAGCATTGCAGCCGTCGGTGAAAATTCACCCCTCCACTTT,CASIAAVGENSPLHF,TRBV28,TRBJ1-6,-,-
TGTGCCAGCAGTTTGGTCTCTTTCTATGGCTACACCTTC,CASSLVSFYGYTF,TRBV28,TRBJ1-2,-,-
TGTGCCAGCAGGCACGGTGCCGAAACAGATACGCAGTATTTT,CASRHGAETDTQYF,TRBV5-4,TRBJ2-3,-,-
TGTGCCAGCAGCCAAGCTATCACCTACGAGCAGTACTTC,CASSQAITYEQYF,TRBV7-2,TRBJ2-7,-,-
TGTGCCAGCAGCGCAAGCACCGGCATGAACACTGAAGCTTTCTTT,CASSASTGMNTEAFF,TRBV9,TRBJ1-1,-,once
TGCGCCAGCAGCCAAGGAGCGGGGGCGCTGGAGACCCAGTACTTC,CASSQGAGALETQYF,TRBV4-3,TRBJ2-5,TRBD2,-
TGTGCCAGCAGTCGGTTAGCGGGAGGGAACACCGGGGAGCTGTTTTTT,CASSRLAGGNTGELFF,TRBV27,TRBJ2-2,TRBD2,-
TGTGCCAGCACCGCACAGGGCACAGATACGCAGTATTTT,CASTAQGTDTQYF,TRBV6-5,TRBJ2-3,-,once
TGCGCCAGCAGCTTGGATTGGGCAGACTTAATCTATGGCTACACCTTC,CASSLDWADLIYGYTF,TRBV5-1,TRBJ1-2,-,-
TGTGCCAGCAGCTTGGCGGGGAGCACAGATACGCAGTATTTT,CASSLAGSTDTQYF,TRBV7-2,TRBJ2-3,-,-
TGTGCCAGCAGTCCCCCGACAGGGGGCAACACTGAAGCTTTCTTT,CASSPPTGGNTEAFF,TRBV25-1,TRBJ1-1,TRBD1,-
TGTGCCAGCAGCTTGTTCCGGGCCCTAGCCAAAAACATTCAGTACTTC,CASSLFRALAKNIQYF,TRBV5-6,TRBJ2-4,-,-
TGTGCCAGCAGCAAACCAGGTGATCATCAGCCCCAGCATTTT,CASSKPGDHQPQHF,TRBV21-1,TRBJ1-5,-,once
TGTGCCAGCAGTTCCCCCCCGGATACGCAGTATTTT,CASSSPPDTQYF,TRBV7-3,TRBJ2-3,-,-
TGTGCCAGCAGTAAAGCCAGGGGCCTCCCCATAGATTTT,CASSKARGLPIDF,TRBV28,TRBJ1-5,-,-
TGTGCCACCAGCAGAGAAACCGGGACTAATGAGCAGTTCTTC,CATSRETGTNEQFF,TRBV15,TRBJ2-1,-,-
TGTGCCAGCAGCTTGCCCCGGACTCAAGAGACCCAGTACTTC,CASSLPRTQETQYF,TRBV5-8,TRBJ2-5,-,-
TGTGCCAGCAGCCCTTCAGGGGCCAGAGAGACCCAGTACTTC,CASSPSGARETQYF,TRBV11-2,TRBJ2-5,-,-
TGTGCCAGCAAATATGCCGTTCAGCGGGGGAAAGATACGCAGTATTTT,CASKYAVQRGKDTQYF,TRBV27,TRBJ2-3,TRBD2,few
TGTGCCAGCAGCCGTCCCAGGGGGACTAGCGGGGGGCAGGGGTACAATGAGCAGTTCTTC,CASSRPRGTSGGQGYNEQFF,TRBV4-2,TRBJ2-1,TRBD2,many
TGTGCCAGCAGTCCCCTCCTTAGCGGGAGGGCCTCCTACGAGCAGTACTTC,CASSPLLSGRASYEQYF,TRBV27,TRBJ2-7,TRBD2,-
TGTGCCAGCACCCCGACAGGGGTGAATTCACCCCTCCACTTT,CASTPTGVNSPLHF,TRBV7-2,TRBJ1-6,TRBD1,-
TGCGCCAGCAGCTTGGCGGGCGGGAGGGCCGGGGCAGATACGCAGTATTTT,CASSLAGGRAGADTQYF,TRBV5-1,TRBJ2-3,TRBD2,once
TGTGCCAGCAGCCCCCGACAGGGTAGTCAGCCCCAGCATTTT,CASSPRQGSQPQHF,TRBV9,TRBJ1-5,TRBD1,once
TGCGCCAGCAAAGAAGTAGCGAACACCGGGGAGCTGTTTTTT,CASKEVANTGELFF,TRBV5-1,TRBJ2-2,-,-
TGCGCCAGCAATGGGGACAGGGGCAGTTTATTCTATGGCTACACCTTC,CASNGDRGSLFYGYTF,TRBV5-1,TRBJ1-2,TRBD1,-
TGTGCCAGCTCAAAGACAGATACCCTCGGGCCCCAGCATTTT,CASSKTDTLGPQHF,TRBV18,TRBJ1-5,-,-
TGTGCCAGTAGCCTGGTGGCAAAAAGTACGGATACGCAGTATTTT,CASSLVAKSTDTQYF,TRBV19,TRBJ2-3,-,-
TGTGCCACCGGGGGGACTTACAATGAGCAGTTCTTC,CATGGTYNEQFF,TRBV15,TRBJ2-1,-,-
TGTGCCAGCAGCGTTCCAGGGAGCTCCTATAATTCACCCCTCCACTTT,CASSVPGSSYNSPLHF,TRBV5-8,TRBJ1-6,-,-
TGTGCCAGCAGCAGACAGGGGGCGGAATGGAACACTGAAGCTTTCTTT,CASSRQGAEWNTEAFF,TRBV14,TRBJ1-1,TRBD1,few
TGCGCCAGCAGCTTGGTCGGGGGGTTCACAGATACGCAGTATTTT,CASSLVGGFTDTQYF,TRBV5-1,TRBJ2-3,TRBD2,-
TGTGCCAGCAGTTCCTCCGGGGGGGCTCGGACCCAGTACTTC,CASSSSGGARTQYF,TRBV6-5,TRBJ2-5,TRBD2,-
TGTGCCATCAGTGGAGACGGGAGCTCTGGGGCCAACGTCCTGACTTTC,CAISGDGSSGANVLTF,TRBV10-3,TRBJ2-6,-,-
TGTGCCACCAGCAGCTCCGGGACTAGCGATTCACCCCTCCACTTT,CATSSSGTSDSPLHF,TRBV15,TRBJ1-6,-,few
TGTGCCAGCAGCTCCCCAGGCTCGAACACCGGGGAGCTGTTTTTT,CASSSPGSNTGELFF,TRBV7-3,TRBJ2-2,-,-
TGTGCCAGCAGCTCCGGGCCCGAAGCTTTCTTT,CASSSGPEAFF,TRBV7-9,TRBJ1-1,-,few
TGTGCCAGCAGTTTAGGGGGCAGGGGTGACACTGAAGCTTTCTTT,CASSLGGRGDTEAFF,TRBV28,TRBJ1-1,-,-
TGTGCCAGTAGTATACGGGGACAGGTCTATGGCTACACCTTC,CASSIRGQVYGYTF,TRBV19,TRBJ1-2,TRBD1,-
TGTGCCAGCTCACCACGGCAGCCGAACACCGGGGAGCTGTTTTTT,CASSPRQPNTGELFF,TRBV18,TRBJ2-2,-,-
TGTGCCAGTAGTATCCCTGGGGGAAATTCACCCCTCCACTTT,CASSIPGGNSPLHF,TRBV19,TRBJ1-6,-,-
TGTGCCAGCAGCCATACACCAGGGTACCAAGAGACCCAGTACTTC,CASSHTPGYQETQYF,TRBV5-4,TRBJ2-5,-,-
TGTGCCAGCAGCCGGGACAGGGCGGCAGATACGCAGTATTTT,CASSRDRAADTQYF,TRBV11-2,TRBJ2-3,TRBD1,few
TGTGCCAGCAGCGCTAGCGGGAGATATGAGACCCAGTACTTC,CASSASGRYETQYF,TRBV5-6,TRBJ2-5,TRBD2,-
TGTGCCAGCAGTTTCAACAGGCAGGGGCCATCATCCTTGGTGATAGCCACCTTC,CASSFNRQGPSSLVIATF,TRBV5-4,TRBJ1-2,-,-
TGTGCCTGGAGTGGACAGGGGGGCACTGAAGCTTTCTTT,CAWSGQGGTEAFF,TRBV30,TRBJ1-1,TRBD1,-
TGTGCCAGCAGCCCGACTAGCGGGGGGGACAATGAGCAGTTCTTC,CASSPTSGGDNEQFF,TRBV7-9,TRBJ2-1,TRBD2,-
TGCGCCACCCGGGAGAACAGGGGGCCTTTGAACACTGAAGCTTTCTTT,CATRENRGPLNTEAFF,TRBV5-1,TRBJ1-1,TRBD1,-